Below, 18 T cell receptor beta chains from the same sample are listed, as sequenced in a study of blood T cell repertoires in COVID-19. The data were produced by immunoSEQ multiplex PCR, yet TCRdb's version contains in-frame clones alone and is incomplete. The top ten hold more than 7.5% of the sample, which has approximately 180,000 clones, around 80% seen once. Material: peripheral blood. Receptor source: a woman aged 70 to 79 with acute or convalescent COVID-19.

This rearrangement joins TRBV19 to TRBJ2-5; D may be TRBD2 (6 bases). V was pared by 3 bases and J by 5 bases, with 10 bases between. The germline gives CDR1 LNHDA, CDR2 SQIVND (reference sequence). The CDR3 is 13 amino acids. The CDR3 nucleotides read TGTGCCAGTAGTATTGCGGGGTTCGAGACCCAGTACTTC. Protein: CASSIAGFETQYF.

The chain uses TRBV6-1 and TRBJ2-3; D possibly corresponds to TRBD2 (6 bases). This CDR3 is 15 amino acids long. Germline V gene sequence: CDR1 MNHNS, CDR2 SASEGT. The V end was cut by 0 bases, the J end by 2 bases, with 9 bases between. The CDR3 is CASSEATSHTDTQYF. The CDR3 DNA is TGTGCCAGCAGTGAAGCAACTAGCCACACAGATACGCAGTATTTT.

This chain connects TRBV5-4 to TRBJ2-2; D possibly corresponds to TRBD1 (5 bases). The germline gives CDR1 SGHNT, CDR2 YYREEE (reference sequence). V lost 9 bases, J lost 1 base, and 16 bases lay in between. CDR3 size: 15 residues. Written as DNA, the CDR3 is TGTGCCATCAGGCGATTAAGGGGGAACACCGGGGAGCTGTTTTTT. Translation: CAIRRLRGNTGELFF.

V usage is TRBV5-5 and J usage is TRBJ1-5; 8 bases map to TRBD1. CDR1 SGHKS and CDR2 YYEKEE come from the germline V gene (reference sequence). The CDR3 is 14 residues long. Unmatched junction bases numbered 1, after V lost 0 bases and J lost 5 bases. This chain's CDR3 is CASSLDRGYQPQHF. The CDR3 bases are TGTGCCAGCAGCTTGGACAGGGGGTATCAGCCCCAGCATTTT.

The V and J genes are TRBV6-4 and TRBJ2-1; 8 positions match TRBD1. This CDR3 comprises 14 residues. J was trimmed by 13 bases and V by 2 bases; bases with no gene match: 10. Germline CDR1 and CDR2: MRHNA and SNTAGT. In nucleotides, the CDR3 is TGTGCCAGCAGTGACGGATGGGGGACAGGCGTACAGTTCTTC. This gives the protein CASSDGWGTGVQFF.

The rearrangement uses TRBV19 and TRBJ1-4; no definite D call. Germline V gene lookup returns CDR1 LNHDA and CDR2 SQIVND (reference sequence). This CDR3 comprises 13 residues. Trimming removed 6 bases at V and 7 bases at J, with 12 bases between. The CDR3 reads CASRPAGGEKLFF. The DNA of the CDR3 is TGTGCCAGTAGGCCGGCGGGAGGTGAAAAACTGTTTTTT.

This sequence joins TRBV2 and TRBJ2-2, with D unresolved. This CDR3 spans 14 amino acids. From germline, CDR1 is SNHLY and CDR2 FYNNEI. With 4 bases removed from V and 2 bases from J, the gap between germline ends came to 8 bases. The CDR3: CASSAARNTGELFF. Written as DNA, the CDR3 is TGTGCCAGCAGTGCTGCTAGAAACACCGGGGAGCTGTTTTTT.

The V gene is TRBV10-3, the J gene TRBJ2-1; the D gene is possibly TRBD2 (6 bases). The length of the CDR3 is 14 residues. Trimming took off 5 bases at V and 3 bases at J, with 11 bases between the two ends. Germline V lookup: CDR1 ENHRY, CDR2 SYGVKD. CDR3 amino acids: CAISPGEDYNEQFF. For the CDR3, the DNA is TGTGCCATCAGTCCGGGGGAGGACTACAATGAGCAGTTCTTC.

The CDR3 spells CASSLAASGHQETQYF. The CDR3 bases are TGTGCCAGCAGTTTAGCGGCTAGCGGGCACCAAGAGACCCAGTACTTC. J is TRBJ2-5 and V is TRBV28; 8 bases are a match to TRBD2. CDR1 is MDHEN, CDR2 SYDVKM, per germline. CDR3 length equals 16 residues. Unmatched junction bases numbered 5, after V lost 2 bases and J lost 0 bases.

This clone was counted at least ten times. The V and J genes are TRBV5-1 and TRBJ1-6; 10 bases agree with TRBD1. The ends lost 0 bases at V and 15 bases at J; junction bases unmatched: 6. The CDR3 is made up of 14 amino acids. CDR1 SGHRS and CDR2 YFSETQ come from the germline V gene. In nucleotides, the CDR3 is TGCGCCAGCAGCTTGGGACAGGGGGCTCGGCTCCTCCACTTT. Amino acids: CASSLGQGARLLHF.

This chain joins TRBV6-4 and TRBJ1-4, with 11 bases matching TRBD1. The J segment lost 1 base and the V segment lost 3 bases, leaving 4 bases of the junction unmatched. The germline CDR1 and CDR2 sequences are MRHNA and SNTAGT. The CDR3 consists of 17 residues. The CDR3 DNA sequence: TGTGCCAGCAGTGATAGGACAGGGGGCAAAACTAATGAAAAACTGTTTTTT. This translates into CASSDRTGGKTNEKLFF.

This rearrangement joins TRBV5-4 to TRBJ2-5; D perhaps matches TRBD2 (6 bases). CDR1 and CDR2 (germline): SGHNT, YYREEE (reference sequence). This CDR3 spans 13 amino acids. The germline V and J ends were trimmed by 7 bases and 0 bases, with 10 bases remaining between them. The CDR3 loop is CASAVADQETQYF. The CDR3 DNA sequence: TGTGCCAGCGCGGTAGCGGACCAAGAGACCCAGTACTTC.

The CDR3 sequence is CASSIVRTGELFF. The DNA of the CDR3 is TGTGCCAGTAGTATAGTGAGGACCGGGGAGCTGTTTTTT. The gene calls are TRBV19 and TRBJ2-2; no reliable D call. The CDR3 length is 13 residues. Per the germline V gene, CDR1 is LNHDA and CDR2 is SQIVND (reference sequence). V was pared by 1 base and J by 5 bases, with 5 bases between.

This chain joins TRBV2 and TRBJ2-6, with 7 bases aligning to TRBD1. J was trimmed by 2 bases and V by 10 bases; bases with no gene match: 11. Germline assignment: CDR1 SNHLY and CDR2 FYNNEI. This CDR3 is built from 16 residues. The CDR3 protein is CATHRGQAAGANVLTF. In nucleotides, the CDR3 is TGTGCCACTCATAGGGGGCAGGCCGCTGGGGCCAACGTCCTGACTTTC.

This clone has only a few counts. The chain is built from TRBV28 and TRBJ1-5; D is unresolved. The CDR3 extends over 11 amino acids. CDR1 is MDHEN, CDR2 SYDVKM, per germline. V was pared by 3 bases and J by 11 bases, with 8 bases between. CDR3 region: CASSFAVSQHF. The CDR3 DNA reads as TGTGCCAGCAGTTTCGCGGTATCCCAGCATTTT. Full variable domain (rest looked up from reference TRBV28 and TRBJ1-5): DVKVTQSSRYLVKRTGEKVFLECVQDMDHENMFWYRQDPGLGLRLIYFSYDVKMKEKGDIPEGYSVSREKKERFSLILESASTNQTSMYLCASSFAVSQHFGDGTRLSIL.

This chain connects TRBV29-1 to TRBJ2-7; 9 bases match TRBD1. The trim removed 3 bases at V and 6 bases at J, leaving 6 bases unmatched. This CDR3 region has 13 residues. The V gene's germline CDR1 is SQVTM and CDR2 ANQGSEA. The CDR3 is CSVEDTGGLEQYF. Written as DNA, the CDR3 is TGCAGCGTTGAGGATACAGGGGGCCTCGAGCAGTACTTC.

The chain is built from TRBV5-4 and TRBJ1-1; no definite D call. This CDR3 region has 14 residues. CDR1 is SGHNT, CDR2 YYREEE, per germline (reference sequence). Trimming cost V 2 bases and J 2 bases, with 10 bases left between them. The CDR3 protein is CASSFRASNTEAFF. CDR3 sequence (DNA): TGTGCCAGCAGCTTCCGAGCGTCTAACACTGAAGCTTTCTTT.

The chain is built from TRBV10-3 and TRBJ2-2; 11 nucleotides agree with TRBD1. V lost 5 bases, J lost 5 bases, and 4 bases stayed unmatched. Looked up from germline, CDR1 is ENHRY and CDR2 is SYGVKD. The CDR3 consists of 15 residues. The CDR3 loop reads CAISRGQGETGELFF. The CDR3 nucleotides read TGTGCCATCAGTAGGGGACAGGGGGAGACCGGGGAGCTGTTTTTT.